This TCR beta chain is from a study of Ad26.COV2.S vaccination and SARS-CoV-2 variants. In the study overall: Donor got 5x10^10 or 1x10^11 viral particles of Ad26.COV2.S. The study's findings and limits: Vaccine recipients posted higher spike-specific TCR breadth than their placebo counterparts. Vaccine and placebo groups showed comparable non-spike TCR breadth. Spike-specific CD8+ and CD4+ T cell responses reportedly showed substantial breadth after vaccination.

Note on this clone: Its antigen remains unidentified.

Some clones are missing from TCRdb's copy, which holds only in-frame ones; the method was immunoSEQ multiplex PCR. The table includes about 680,000 clones, roughly 90% detected once. The treatment denotes: around 19 received Ad26.COV2.S at low or high dose, single or two shots; roughly 5 received placebo; per-sample allocation not given. Collection of samples fell on day 63 after the first vaccine or placebo injection. The sample here was peripheral blood, taken in a trial of Ad26.COV2.S vaccine versus placebo. The source of this sequence is a person between 18 and 65 years old who received the Ad26.COV2.S COVID-19 vaccine or a placebo.

The CDR3 DNA follows: TGCAGTGTTCAGGAGACCCAGTACTTC. It encodes CSVQETQYF. V is TRBV20-1 and J is TRBJ2-5; D is unresolved. The germline gives CDR1 DFQATT, CDR2 SNEGSKA (reference sequence). The CDR3 runs 9 residues. The V end was cut by 7 bases, the J end by 5 bases, with 5 bases between.